Below are 22 T cell receptor beta chains sequenced from a single sample in a study of shared clonotypes between healthy human individuals. Measured with immunoSEQ multiplex PCR; TCRdb has only the in-frame clones, and not every one. This sample has around 600,000 clones; around 96% occur once, and the top ten carry about 0.11%. Naive-designated CD8 cells lacked CD45RO, were positively enriched for CCR7, and omitted terminally differentiated effector memory CD45RA+ cells. Input material: naive CD8+ T cells sorted from blood. These receptors were obtained from a woman under 40 in good health.

The chain links TRBV2 to TRBJ2-2, with 10 positions matching TRBD2. The CDR3 is made up of 14 amino acids. The germline V gene has CDR1 SNHLY and CDR2 FYNNEI. The V gene end was trimmed by 8 bases and the J gene end by 5 bases; junction bases not matched to a gene: 5. CDR3 loop: CASLAGAATGELFF. The DNA of the CDR3 is TGTGCCAGCCTAGCGGGGGCAGCGACCGGGGAGCTGTTTTTT.

The V call is TRBV28, the J call TRBJ2-7, with D perhaps matching TRBD1 (6 bases). The CDR3 spans 14 residues. Germline loops: CDR1 MDHEN, CDR2 SYDVKM. V shed 5 bases and J shed 2 bases, with 13 bases lying between them. The CDR3 sequence is CASSPDSFPYEQYF. The DNA of the CDR3 is TGTGCCAGCAGTCCGGACAGTTTCCCCTACGAGCAGTACTTC. Complete variable domain (other parts from reference TRBV28 and TRBJ2-7): DVKVTQSSRYLVKRTGEKVFLECVQDMDHENMFWYRQDPGLGLRLIYFSYDVKMKEKGDIPEGYSVSREKKERFSLILESASTNQTSMYLCASSPDSFPYEQYFGPGTRLTVT.

Concerning this clone: Different DNA sequences within this sample yield the same CDR3. This chain joins TRBV29-1 and TRBJ2-7, with D tentatively TRBD1 or TRBD2 (5 bases each). From germline, CDR1 is SQVTM and CDR2 ANQGSEA. The V end lost 0 bases, the J end lost 2 bases, and 14 bases lay between the germline ends. CDR3 length equals 15 residues. This CDR3 reads CSVEDPGTETYEQYF. CDR3 nucleotide sequence: TGCAGCGTTGAAGACCCCGGGACGGAGACCTACGAGCAGTACTTC.

The genes are TRBV4-1 and TRBJ1-5; no firm D call. Trimming pared 0 bases from V and 7 bases from J, leaving 16 bases between. Germline loops: CDR1 MGHRA, CDR2 YSYEKL. This CDR3 region has 16 residues. Here the CDR3 DNA reads TGCGCCAGCAGCCAAGATCATTCCGGGATGCGACAGCCCCAGCATTTT. Protein sequence: CASSQDHSGMRQPQHF.

DNA for the CDR3: TGTGCCAGCAGCCCGGGCAAATTGGATGAGCAGTTCTTC. It specifies CASSPGKLDEQFF. The gene calls are TRBV27 and TRBJ2-1, with D uncertain. Trimming shortened V by 6 bases and J by 8 bases, and 14 bases separated the two germline ends. The CDR3 sequence is 13 residues long. The germline V gene encodes CDR1 MNHEY and CDR2 SMNVEV (reference sequence).

The chain is built from TRBV27 and TRBJ2-3; possibly TRBD1 or TRBD2 for D (5 bases each). Trimming shortened V by 6 bases and J by 4 bases, and 20 bases separated the two germline ends. Germline lookup yields CDR1 MNHEY and CDR2 SMNVEV (reference sequence). The CDR3 runs 16 residues. The CDR3 reads CASSPFGTRVPDTQYF. The CDR3, as DNA: TGTGCCAGCAGCCCATTCGGGACCCGAGTCCCAGATACGCAGTATTTT.

The gene calls are TRBV6-6 and TRBJ2-3; 7 bases line up with TRBD2. The CDR3 runs 16 residues. Per the germline V gene, CDR1 is MNHNY and CDR2 is SVGAGI (reference sequence). Trimming took 0 bases from V and 4 from J; bases not matched to a gene: 7. The CDR3 DNA follows: TGTGCCAGCAGTTACTCCCAAAGCGGGGACTCAGATACGCAGTATTTT. Protein product: CASSYSQSGDSDTQYF.

The chain couples TRBV4-1 to TRBJ2-7; the match to TRBD2 covers 11 bases. V was clipped by 1 base and J by 2 bases; unmatched bases: 4. This CDR3 contains 16 residues. CDR1 and CDR2 (germline): MGHRA, YSYEKL. Written as DNA, the CDR3 is TGCGCCAGCAGCCAAGCGGGACTAGCGGATACCTACGAGCAGTACTTC. Its protein product is CASSQAGLADTYEQYF.

The rearrangement joins TRBV29-1 to TRBJ2-5; D is possibly TRBD1 (6 bases). V dropped 2 bases and J dropped 1 base, with 11 bases sitting between them. The CDR3 is made up of 14 amino acids. Germline loops: CDR1 SQVTM, CDR2 ANQGSEA. This CDR3 is CSVETPGAQETQYF. The CDR3 DNA sequence: TGCAGCGTTGAAACCCCAGGGGCCCAAGAGACCCAGTACTTC.

The rearrangement joins TRBV30 to TRBJ1-4; no clear D. CDR3 length: 14 residues. Deletions cut 4 bases from V and 5 bases from J, with 14 bases between. Germline V gene lookup returns CDR1 GTSNPN and CDR2 SVGIG (reference sequence). The CDR3 DNA follows: TGTGCCTGGACCTCAGGTTCCCTCAATGAAAAACTGTTTTTT. It encodes CAWTSGSLNEKLFF.

In this sample, this clone turned up once. The identical CDR3 is also encoded by other nucleotide sequences in the sample. This chain links TRBV19 with TRBJ1-1; no clear D. Germline V gene sequence: CDR1 LNHDA, CDR2 SQIVND (reference sequence). V lost 3 bases, J lost 3 bases, and 2 bases lay in between. The length of the CDR3 is 11 residues. For the CDR3, the DNA is TGTGCCAGTAGTATCGACACTGAAGCTTTCTTT. Translated: CASSIDTEAFF.

This sequence joins TRBV5-1 and TRBJ1-5; perhaps TRBD1 as D (5 bases). V was clipped by 4 bases and J by 7 bases, with 24 bases between them. The CDR3 is 17 amino acids. The germline gives CDR1 SGHRS, CDR2 YFSETQ. CDR3 region: CASSRETSRVFDQPQHF. In nucleotides, the CDR3 is TGCGCCAGCAGCCGCGAAACTTCCAGGGTGTTCGACCAGCCCCAGCATTTT.

The chain links TRBV28 to TRBJ2-7; 7 bases line up with TRBD1. J gave up 0 bases and V 7 bases, and 24 bases lay outside the gene matches. Germline CDR1 is MDHEN and CDR2 is SYDVKM. This CDR3 is built from 20 residues. The CDR3 coding sequence is TGTGCCAGCATATTGCCTTTTATGGGACAGACTATAAACGACTCCTACGAGCAGTACTTC. Its translation: CASILPFMGQTINDSYEQYF.

This chain joins TRBV5-1 and TRBJ2-7; 11 bases match TRBD1. The junction had 3 bases not matched to a gene; V was cut back by 4 bases and J by 0 bases. The germline V gene has CDR1 SGHRS and CDR2 YFSETQ. This CDR3 spans 15 amino acids. The CDR3 region is CASSRDRGFSYEQYF. CDR3 sequence (DNA): TGCGCCAGCAGCCGGGACAGGGGGTTCTCCTACGAGCAGTACTTC.

This clone was detected only once. The chain combines TRBV5-4 with TRBJ2-1, with TRBD1 as a possible D gene (5 bases). Germline V gene lookup returns CDR1 SGHNT and CDR2 YYREEE (reference sequence). The CDR3 contains 11 residues. V dropped 7 bases and J dropped 6 bases, with 8 bases sitting between them. In nucleotides, the CDR3 is TGTGCCAGCGGGGCGCTCAATGAGCAGTTCTTC. It yields the protein CASGALNEQFF.

For this clone: At the DNA level, this CDR3 is encoded by other sequences in the same sample as well. The rearrangement links TRBV28 to TRBJ1-3; no definite D call. V shed 3 bases and J shed 4 bases, with 4 bases lying between them. Germline lookup yields CDR1 MDHEN and CDR2 SYDVKM. The CDR3 covers 12 residues. CDR3 in DNA: TGTGCCAGCAGTTTTACCGGAAACACCATATATTTT. This encodes CASSFTGNTIYF.

The CDR3: CASSEGQGNEQYF. The CDR3 bases are TGTGCCAGCAGTGAAGGACAGGGAAACGAGCAGTACTTC. The chain has TRBV6-1 and TRBJ2-7, with TRBD1 matching 7 bases. The V gene's germline CDR1 is MNHNS and CDR2 SASEGT. CDR3 length: 13 amino acids. V lost 1 base to trimming and J lost 5 bases; unmatched junction nucleotides: 2.

The rearrangement links TRBV5-1 to TRBJ2-3; TRBD1 aligns across 10 bases. Germline CDR1 SGHRS, CDR2 YFSETQ. V shed 0 bases and J 4 bases; nucleotides not matched to a gene: 5. This CDR3 is built from 16 residues. This CDR3 is CASSLDVTGGADTQYF. The CDR3 DNA reads as TGCGCCAGCAGCTTGGACGTGACAGGGGGCGCAGATACGCAGTATTTT. The variable domain in full, completed from reference TRBV5-1 and TRBJ2-3, reads KAGVTQTPRYLIKTRGQQVTLSCSPISGHRSVSWYQQTPGQGLQFLFEYFSETQRNKGNFPGRFSGRQFSNSRSEMNVSTLELGDSALYLCASSLDVTGGADTQYFGPGTRLTVL.

The rearrangement uses TRBV29-1 and TRBJ2-3, with 13 positions matching TRBD2. V lost 6 bases, J lost 3 bases, and 18 bases stayed unmatched. This CDR3 spans 19 amino acids. CDR1 SQVTM and CDR2 ANQGSEA come from the germline V gene. The CDR3 DNA is TGCAGCGTCCAAGGACTAGCGGGAGCCCCAGCATATAGAACAGATACGCAGTATTTT. Translation: CSVQGLAGAPAYRTDTQYF.

The rearrangement uses TRBV5-1 and TRBJ2-7, with 10 bases matching TRBD1. This CDR3 is built from 17 residues. Germline CDR1 and CDR2: SGHRS and YFSETQ. J gave up 3 bases and V 4 bases, and 13 bases lay outside the gene matches. CDR3 in amino acids: CASSRHPPGQGSYEQYF. Here the CDR3 DNA reads TGCGCCAGCAGCCGCCATCCTCCGGGACAGGGGAGCTACGAGCAGTACTTC.

The chain employs TRBV6-5 and TRBJ1-1, with a weak D call TRBD1 (5 bases). Germline values: CDR1 MNHEY, CDR2 SVGAGI. CDR3 length: 12 residues. Trimming left V 10 bases short and J 4 bases short, with 13 bases between. The CDR3 DNA sequence: TGTGCCATCCGAGGCGGGGGCACTGAAGCTTTCTTT. Encoded protein: CAIRGGGTEAFF.

The chain links TRBV6-6 to TRBJ2-5; a possible D gene is TRBD2 (6 bases). Germline CDR1 and CDR2: MNHNY and SVGAGI (reference sequence). Trimming left V 6 bases short and J 2 bases short, with 13 bases between. The CDR3 covers 14 residues. In DNA form, the CDR3 reads TGTGCCAGCAGAGGCGGCGGGATACAAGAGACCCAGTACTTC. Its protein is CASRGGGIQETQYF.